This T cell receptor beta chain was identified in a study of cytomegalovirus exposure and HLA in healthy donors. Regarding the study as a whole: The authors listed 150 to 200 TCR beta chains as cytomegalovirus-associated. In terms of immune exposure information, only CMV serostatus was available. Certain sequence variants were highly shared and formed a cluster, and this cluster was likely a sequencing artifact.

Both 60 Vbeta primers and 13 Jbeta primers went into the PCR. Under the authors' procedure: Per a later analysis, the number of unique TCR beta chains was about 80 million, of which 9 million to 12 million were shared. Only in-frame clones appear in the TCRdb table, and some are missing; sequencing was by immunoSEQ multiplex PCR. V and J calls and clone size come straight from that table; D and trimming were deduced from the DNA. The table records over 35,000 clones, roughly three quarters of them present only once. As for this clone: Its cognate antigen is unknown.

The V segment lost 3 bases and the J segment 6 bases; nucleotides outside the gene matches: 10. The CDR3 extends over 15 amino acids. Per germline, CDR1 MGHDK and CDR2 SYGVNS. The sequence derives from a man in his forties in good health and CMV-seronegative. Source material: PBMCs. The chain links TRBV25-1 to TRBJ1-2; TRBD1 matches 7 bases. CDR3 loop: CASSEGQRRVHGYTF. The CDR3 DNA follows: TGTGCCAGCAGTGAGGGACAGCGTAGGGTTCATGGCTACACCTTC.